These 2 T cell receptor beta chains were sequenced from one sample in a study of OX40 agonist ivuxolimab in advanced cancers. The protocol was immunoSEQ multiplex PCR, while the TCRdb copy is restricted to in-frame clones and leaves out a portion. The repertoire has over 85,000 clones, approximately 89% of them found once; the top ten carry less than 0.35%. The specimen comprised CD4+ or CD8+ T cells sorted from blood, sampled in a trial of the OX40 agonist ivuxolimab. These TCRs come from an adult with an advanced solid tumor such as melanoma, head and neck, liver or kidney cancer.

CDR3 region: CASSRAWRLTNEKLFF. CDR3 DNA: TGTGCCAGTAGTAGGGCATGGAGACTTACGAATGAAAAACTGTTTTTT. The chain uses TRBV19 and TRBJ1-4; D call uncertain. CDR1 is LNHDA, CDR2 SQIVND, per germline (reference sequence). The V gene lost 4 bases and the J gene lost 5 bases, with 17 bases spanning the gap. The CDR3 runs to 16 residues.

The chain joins TRBV5-6 to TRBJ1-1; TRBD1 matches 9 bases. CDR3 length: 15 amino acids. J lost 5 bases, V lost 2 bases, and 7 bases had no gene match. CDR1 and CDR2 from the germline V gene are SGHDT and YYEEEE. Written as DNA, the CDR3 is TGTGCCAGCAGCTTCGCAGGGACAGGGATTACTGAAGCTTTCTTT. Translating it yields CASSFAGTGITEAFF.